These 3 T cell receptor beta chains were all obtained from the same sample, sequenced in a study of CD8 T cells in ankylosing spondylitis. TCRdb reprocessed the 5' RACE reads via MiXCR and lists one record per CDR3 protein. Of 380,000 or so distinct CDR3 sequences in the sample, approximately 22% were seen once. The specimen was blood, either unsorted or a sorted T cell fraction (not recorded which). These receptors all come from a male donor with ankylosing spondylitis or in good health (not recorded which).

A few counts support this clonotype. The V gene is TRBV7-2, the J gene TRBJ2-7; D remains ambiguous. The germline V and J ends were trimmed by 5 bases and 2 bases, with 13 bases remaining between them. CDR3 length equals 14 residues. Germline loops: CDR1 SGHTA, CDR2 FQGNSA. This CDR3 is CASSLEERAYEQYF. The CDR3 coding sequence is TGTGCCAGCAGCCTAGAGGAAAGAGCCTACGAGCAGTACTTC.

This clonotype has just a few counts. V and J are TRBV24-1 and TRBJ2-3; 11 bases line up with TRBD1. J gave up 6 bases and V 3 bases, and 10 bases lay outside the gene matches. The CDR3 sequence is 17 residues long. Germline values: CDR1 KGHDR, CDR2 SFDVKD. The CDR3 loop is CATSDAPGQGDWDTQYF. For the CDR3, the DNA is TGTGCCACCAGTGATGCGCCGGGACAGGGGGATTGGGATACGCAGTATTTT.

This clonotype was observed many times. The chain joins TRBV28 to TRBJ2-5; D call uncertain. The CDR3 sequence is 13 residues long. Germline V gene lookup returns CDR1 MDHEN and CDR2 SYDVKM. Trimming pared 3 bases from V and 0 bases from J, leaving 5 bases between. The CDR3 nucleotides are TGTGCCAGCAGTTTGGGCAACCAAGAGACCCAGTACTTC. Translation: CASSLGNQETQYF.